This TCR beta chain stems from a study of neurological immune-mediated disorders. TCRdb re-called the 5' RACE reads through MiXCR, storing one row per CDR3 protein. Of 55,000 to 75,000 distinct CDR3 sequences in the sample, around 2.3% were seen once. Trimming left V 5 bases short and J 8 bases short, with 16 bases between. CDR3 length: 15 amino acids. The unsorted libraries had their origin in 2 million PBMCs stored at -80 C. This clonotype was counted ten times or more. The receptor comes from a man between 45 and 60 years old with multiple sclerosis. Source material: PBMCs. The chain employs TRBV12-3 or TRBV12-4 and TRBJ1-6, with D possibly TRBD1 on 5 matching bases. In nucleotides, the CDR3 is TGTGCCAGCAGTCGCCGGCAGGGTGGGGATTCACCCCTCCACTTT. The encoded protein is CASSRRQGGDSPLHF.